The source of this TCR beta chain is a study of blood T cell repertoires in COVID-19. Study background: There were acute and convalescent COVID-19 samples, and they came from the United States, Italy and Spain. T cells, B-cell-depleted T cells, or PBMCs provided the cDNA or gDNA that served as material.

How the authors handled the data: Amplified reference gene primers provided the basis for estimating nucleated cell counts. Repertoires were generated with immunoSEQ multiplex PCR, while TCRdb's copy carries only in-frame clones and drops some. V, J and clone size reflect that table, while D and trimming were determined from the DNA. This table has about 130,000 clones, around 83% appearing once. This receptor was taken from a man aged 40-49 years with active or convalescent COVID-19. The specimen sequenced was peripheral blood.

In nucleotides, the CDR3 is TGTGCCTGGAGTGTCGGCAGGGTGAGCGAGCAGTACTTC. This translates into CAWSVGRVSEQYF. The chain carries TRBV30 and TRBJ2-7; possibly TRBD1 for D (5 bases). Germline V gene data show CDR1 as GTSNPN and CDR2 as SVGIG (reference sequence). V lost 0 bases to trimming and J lost 6 bases, with 12 bases between them. The CDR3 length is 13 residues.